Shown below are 10 T cell receptor beta chains from a single sample sequenced in a study of cytomegalovirus exposure and HLA in healthy donors. Vbeta (60) and Jbeta (13) primers were used in the PCR. Profiled with immunoSEQ multiplex PCR; TCRdb holds only in-frame clones, not every one. This sample yields approximately 220,000 clones, of which roughly 83% are seen a single time; just over 1.4% belongs to the top ten. Sequencing was performed on PBMCs. The source of these receptors is a girl aged 10-17 years in good health and CMV-seronegative.

The chain employs TRBV4-2 and TRBJ2-7; the match to TRBD1 covers 10 bases. Germline assignment: CDR1 LGHNA and CDR2 YNFKEQ. V lost 4 bases, J lost 3 bases, and 3 bases stayed unmatched. This CDR3 region has 14 residues. CDR3 sequence: CASSRRDRGYEQYF. In DNA, the CDR3 is TGTGCCAGCAGCCGCCGGGACAGGGGCTACGAGCAGTACTTC.

This clone was seen just once. The chain recombines TRBV2 with TRBJ2-5; the match to TRBD2 covers 16 bases. V lost 6 bases, J lost 2 bases, and 6 bases stayed unmatched. This CDR3 is built from 17 residues. CDR1 is SNHLY and CDR2 is FYNNEI in the germline V gene. In DNA form, the CDR3 reads TGTGCCAGCAGCCCGGGACTAGCGGGGGGGCAACAAGAGACCCAGTACTTC. Amino acids: CASSPGLAGGQQETQYF.

About this clone: Germline is not matched at one junction end, which may reflect a read error. The rearrangement uses TRBV7-9 and TRBJ2-2; D may be TRBD1 or TRBD2 (5 bases each). CDR3 length: 14 residues. Germline values: CDR1 SEHNR, CDR2 FQNEAQ (reference sequence). The CDR3 sequence is CSSSLGTGGGELFF. In DNA form, the CDR3 reads TGTTCCAGCAGCTTAGGGACCGGAGGCGGGGAGCTGTTTTTT.

The V gene is TRBV28, the J gene TRBJ1-6; no firm D call. The CDR3 sequence is 11 residues long. The germline gives CDR1 MDHEN, CDR2 SYDVKM. Between the trimmed V and J ends, which lost 7 bases and 7 bases, there was a span of 5 bases. As DNA, the CDR3 is TGTGCCAGCAAGGAGAATTCACCCCTCCACTTT. It specifies CASKENSPLHF. Based on the CDR3 plus reference TRBV28 and TRBJ1-6, the full variable domain is DVKVTQSSRYLVKRTGEKVFLECVQDMDHENMFWYRQDPGLGLRLIYFSYDVKMKEKGDIPEGYSVSREKKERFSLILESASTNQTSMYLCASKENSPLHFGNGTRLTVT.

This clone was counted a single time. The V and J genes are TRBV15 and TRBJ1-4; D not resolved. Per germline, CDR1 LNHNV and CDR2 YYDKDF (reference sequence). The V gene lost 3 bases and the J gene lost 0 bases, with 11 bases spanning the gap. This CDR3 comprises 16 residues. CDR3: CATSSPQVATNEKLFF. The CDR3, as DNA: TGTGCCACCAGCAGCCCCCAGGTTGCAACTAATGAAAAACTGTTTTTT.

This rearrangement joins TRBV4-1 to TRBJ1-2, with 7 bases identical to TRBD1. The CDR3 is 17 residues long. Germline V lookup: CDR1 MGHRA, CDR2 YSYEKL. The V and J ends lost 4 bases and 0 bases, in that order; junction bases with no gene match: 11. CDR3 region: CASSRDETGVANYGYTF. The CDR3 DNA follows: TGCGCCAGCAGCCGAGATGAAACAGGGGTAGCTAACTATGGCTACACCTTC.

The CDR3 spells CASTDRAKNIQYF. The CDR3 DNA reads as TGTGCCTCTACGGACAGAGCCAAAAACATTCAGTACTTC. This sequence joins TRBV6-1 and TRBJ2-4, with D possibly matching TRBD1 (6 bases). The germline V gene has CDR1 MNHNS and CDR2 SASEGT. V was shortened by 11 bases and J by 0 bases, with 11 bases between the two germline ends. This CDR3 has 13 amino acids.

The chain links TRBV5-4 to TRBJ1-2; TRBD1 matches 10 bases. The germline CDR1 and CDR2 sequences are SGHNT and YYREEE (reference sequence). The V segment lost 2 bases and the J segment 4 bases; nucleotides outside the gene matches: 5. This CDR3 spans 15 amino acids. CDR3 DNA: TGTGCCAGCAGCTTCGGGACAGGGGCGGGCTATGGCTACACCTTC. Translated, it gives CASSFGTGAGYGYTF.

J is TRBJ2-2 and V is TRBV2; TRBD2 matches 8 bases. This CDR3 region has 15 residues. The germline gives CDR1 SNHLY, CDR2 FYNNEI. The trim removed 7 bases at V and 1 base at J, leaving 5 bases unmatched. The CDR3 spells CASTPLAVNTGELFF. The CDR3 nucleotides read TGTGCCAGCACCCCACTAGCGGTGAACACCGGGGAGCTGTTTTTT.

The chain uses TRBV6-1 and TRBJ1-5; no reliable D call. V lost 10 bases and J lost 0, with 13 bases in between. Per germline, CDR1 MNHNS and CDR2 SASEGT. The CDR3 extends over 14 amino acids. The CDR3 loop reads CATDPDYSNQPQHF. The CDR3 DNA reads as TGTGCCACCGATCCAGACTATAGCAATCAGCCCCAGCATTTT.